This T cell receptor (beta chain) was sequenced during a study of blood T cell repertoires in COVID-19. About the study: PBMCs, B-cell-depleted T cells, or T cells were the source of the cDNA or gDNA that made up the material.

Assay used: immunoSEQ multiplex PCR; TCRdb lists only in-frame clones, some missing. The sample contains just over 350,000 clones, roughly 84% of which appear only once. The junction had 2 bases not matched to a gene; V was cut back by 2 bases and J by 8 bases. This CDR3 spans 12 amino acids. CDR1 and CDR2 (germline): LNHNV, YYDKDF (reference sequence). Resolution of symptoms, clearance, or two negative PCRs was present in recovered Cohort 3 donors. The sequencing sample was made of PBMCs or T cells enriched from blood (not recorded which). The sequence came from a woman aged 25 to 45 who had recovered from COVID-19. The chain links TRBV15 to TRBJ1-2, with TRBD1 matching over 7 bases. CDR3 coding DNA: TGTGCCACCAGCAGACAGGGGGGCGGCTACACCTTC. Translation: CATSRQGGGYTF.